The rows below give T cell receptor beta chains drawn from one sample of a study of blood T cell repertoires in COVID-19. Produced via immunoSEQ multiplex PCR; TCRdb's table is partial and in-frame only. The top ten clones hold less than 8% of a sample with about 200,000 clones, approximately 84% of them seen once. Sequenced input: peripheral blood. These receptors were collected from a woman aged 45-65 years with active or convalescent COVID-19. Each CDR3 is given with its conserved first and last residue. The D gene is left open where the match is weak. Clone size is not always given. Where it is, it says once, few, many or a class for expanded clones.

d_gene: -
j_gene: TRBJ1-2
v_gene: TRBV29-1
abundance: -
CDR3nt: TGCAGCGCTGGGGGGGGTTACTATGGCTACACCTTC
CDR3aa: CSAGGGYYGYTF

d_gene: -
j_gene: TRBJ2-7
v_gene: TRBV24-1
abundance: -
CDR3nt: TGTGCCACCAGTGAAGGGGCGAGCCACGAGCAGTACTTC
CDR3aa: CATSEGASHEQYF

d_gene: -
j_gene: TRBJ1-5
v_gene: TRBV6-2/TRBV6-3
abundance: few
CDR3nt: TGTGCCAGCAGCCCTTCACAGGGAGCGGGAAATCAGCCCCAGCATTTT
CDR3aa: CASSPSQGAGNQPQHF

d_gene: TRBD1
j_gene: TRBJ1-3
v_gene: TRBV6-5
abundance: few
CDR3nt: TGTGCCAGCAGTTATGGACAGGGGAACACCATATATTTT
CDR3aa: CASSYGQGNTIYF

d_gene: -
j_gene: TRBJ1-5
v_gene: TRBV28
abundance: -
CDR3nt: TGTGCCAGCAGCTCCGGAGGTAATCAGCCCCAGCATTTT
CDR3aa: CASSSGGNQPQHF

d_gene: -
j_gene: TRBJ1-2
v_gene: TRBV28
abundance: -
CDR3nt: TGTGCTCTCGCAGGGCCGGGAGGCTATGGCTACACCTTC
CDR3aa: CALAGPGGYGYTF

d_gene: -
j_gene: TRBJ2-7
v_gene: TRBV6-6
abundance: -
CDR3nt: TGTGCCAGCAGTCCCGTCCGACAGGGACTTCATCCCTACGAGCAGTACTTC
CDR3aa: CASSPVRQGLHPYEQYF

d_gene: TRBD2
j_gene: TRBJ2-5
v_gene: TRBV20-1
abundance: few
CDR3nt: TGCAGTGCTAGTCGGGTAGCGGGGGGGAGAGAGACCCAGTACTTC
CDR3aa: CSASRVAGGRETQYF

d_gene: -
j_gene: TRBJ1-2
v_gene: TRBV6-5
abundance: few
CDR3nt: TGTGCCAGCAGTTACGAGGCAGGGGTTTACTATGGCTACACCTTC
CDR3aa: CASSYEAGVYYGYTF

d_gene: -
j_gene: TRBJ1-6
v_gene: TRBV19
abundance: -
CDR3nt: TGTGCCAGTAGTACGCGACAGAATTCACCCCTCCACTTT
CDR3aa: CASSTRQNSPLHF

d_gene: -
j_gene: TRBJ2-1
v_gene: TRBV4-1
abundance: -
CDR3nt: TGCGCCAGCAGCCAAGTCGATATGGGCTTCGCCTACAATGAGCAGTTCTTC
CDR3aa: CASSQVDMGFAYNEQFF

d_gene: -
j_gene: TRBJ1-3
v_gene: TRBV5-1
abundance: -
CDR3nt: TGCGCCAGCAGCTTGGCCGGGACAAACTCTGGAAACACCATATATTTT
CDR3aa: CASSLAGTNSGNTIYF

d_gene: -
j_gene: TRBJ1-1
v_gene: TRBV10-3
abundance: -
CDR3nt: TGTGCCAACTCACAGGGCGTGAACACTGAAGCTTTCTTT
CDR3aa: CANSQGVNTEAFF